This T cell receptor (beta chain) emerged from a study of low-dose radiotherapy and immunotherapy resistance in tumors. To note about this clonotype: With a far larger clone one base away, a read error is the likely cause.

For amplifying TCRs, the PCR ran for about 19 cycles with Phusion, which was used together with a constant-region primer and the adapter on the V primers. From the reads, TCRdb called clonotypes with MiXCR, one entry per CDR3 protein. Of roughly 50,000 distinct CDR3 sequences listed, roughly a third are singletons. Regarding time point: after trial treatment. Treatment described: LDRT plus nivolumab, ipilimumab, low-dose cyclophosphamide and aspirin (RACIN trial). The CDR3 contains 14 residues. The chain is built from TRBV26 and TRBJ2-2; the D call TRBD1 from the table was never checked on the DNA. TRBV26 is a pseudogene. The clonotype originates from a male donor with rectosigmoid adenocarcinoma. Sequencing used PBMCs, obtained after low-dose radiotherapy plus immunotherapy. The CDR3 region is CVSSFPLAGQELFF. The CDR3 DNA follows: TGTGTCAGCAGTTTCCCCCTAGCTGGGCAGGAGCTGTTTTTT.